These 24 T cell receptor beta chains came from one sample sequenced in a study of blood T cell repertoires in COVID-19. Libraries were prepared by immunoSEQ multiplex PCR; TCRdb keeps only in-frame clonotypes and omits some of them. The repertoire holds under 350,000 clones, roughly 90% seen once, with 1.5% to 2% in the top ten. What was sequenced was PBMCs or T cells enriched from blood (not recorded which). The source is a woman in her sixties or seventies who had recovered from COVID-19.

The genes are TRBV3-1 (or the pseudogene TRBV3-2) and TRBJ2-2, with D possibly being TRBD2 (5 bases). This CDR3 comprises 13 residues. Germline V lookup: CDR1 LGHDT, CDR2 YNNKEL (reference sequence). Trimming stripped 3 bases from V and 6 bases from J, with 8 bases between. CDR3 DNA sequence: TGTGCCAGCAGCCATGGGGAGCCCGGGGAGCTGTTTTTT. Protein sequence: CASSHGEPGELFF.

The chain links TRBV4-1 to TRBJ1-6; D unclear. Germline assignment: CDR1 MGHRA and CDR2 YSYEKL. Trimming pared 1 base from V and 13 bases from J, leaving 11 bases between. The CDR3 spans 13 residues. The CDR3, as DNA: TGCGCCAGCAGCCAAGCCAACTCCGGGCCCCTCCACTTT. Residues: CASSQANSGPLHF.

The V and J genes are TRBV18 and TRBJ2-1; 10 positions agree with TRBD2. This CDR3 is 19 amino acids long. V dropped 3 bases and J dropped 0; count of bases not matched to a gene: 11. Germline lookup yields CDR1 KGHSH and CDR2 LQKENI. In DNA form, the CDR3 reads TGTGCCAGCTCACCCCGGGCAGCGGGAGGGCCCGGCTCCTACAATGAGCAGTTCTTC. Its translation: CASSPRAAGGPGSYNEQFF.

In this sample, this clone turned up many times. The rearrangement links TRBV27 to TRBJ1-5, with D possibly matching TRBD1 (5 bases). V was shortened by 4 bases and J by 0 bases, with 7 bases between the two germline ends. Germline V lookup: CDR1 MNHEY, CDR2 SMNVEV (reference sequence). The CDR3 spans 14 residues. CDR3 in amino acids: CASSSRGSNQPQHF. The CDR3, as DNA: TGTGCCAGCAGTTCTAGGGGTAGCAATCAGCCCCAGCATTTT.

The chain links TRBV30 to TRBJ1-3; 8 bases are a match to TRBD1. J was trimmed by 8 bases and V by 2 bases; bases with no gene match: 11. Germline values: CDR1 GTSNPN, CDR2 SVGIG (reference sequence). There are 15 residues in the CDR3. The CDR3 DNA is TGTGCCTGGAGTTCGGGGACAGGCCAATATGACACCATATATTTT. It is translated as CAWSSGTGQYDTIYF.

In regard to this clone: Within the sample, other DNA sequences also encode this same CDR3. This chain joins TRBV28 and TRBJ1-4; D remains ambiguous. The CDR3 is 12 residues long. V lost 6 bases, J lost 5 bases, and 7 bases lay in between. CDR1 is MDHEN and CDR2 is SYDVKM in the germline V gene. CDR3 in DNA: TGTGCCAGCAGCCTATTAAATGAAAAACTGTTTTTT. Encoded protein: CASSLLNEKLFF.

A few counts support this clone. This rearrangement joins TRBV10-3 to TRBJ2-4; TRBD2 might be the D (6 bases). CDR1 and CDR2 from the germline V gene are ENHRY and SYGVKD. This CDR3 has 15 residues. The V end was cut by 3 bases, the J end by 3 bases, with 12 bases between. The CDR3 DNA reads as TGTGCCATCAGTGATTCGAGGGGAGGCAAAAACATTCAGTACTTC. Translated, it gives CAISDSRGGKNIQYF.

The chain employs TRBV19 and TRBJ1-1, with a weak D call TRBD1 (5 bases). Germline V gene data show CDR1 as LNHDA and CDR2 as SQIVND (reference sequence). V lost 5 bases, J lost 8 bases, and 9 bases lay in between. CDR3 length: 11 residues. The DNA for the CDR3 is TGTGCCAGTAGTTCTAACAGGGAAGCTTTCTTT. As protein: CASSSNREAFF.

In this sample, this clone turned up once. The chain is built from TRBV19 and TRBJ1-2; the match to TRBD1 covers 8 bases. The CDR3 runs to 13 residues. Germline lookup yields CDR1 LNHDA and CDR2 SQIVND (reference sequence). J was trimmed by 8 bases and V by 7 bases; bases with no gene match: 9. In DNA form, the CDR3 reads TGTGCCAGTACCCCGGGGCAGGGGGCAGGCTACACCTTC. As protein: CASTPGQGAGYTF.

CDR3 protein: CASSPDGQGYGYTF. The CDR3, as DNA: TGTGCCAGCAGTCCAGACGGACAGGGCTATGGCTACACCTTC. This rearrangement joins TRBV6-5 to TRBJ1-2, with 8 bases aligning to TRBD1. The germline gives CDR1 MNHEY, CDR2 SVGAGI. The CDR3 contains 14 residues. J gave up 4 bases and V 5 bases, and 6 bases lay outside the gene matches.

Comment on this clone: This specimen includes other DNA sequences encoding the same CDR3. The chain combines TRBV27 with TRBJ1-2, with TRBD1 as a possible D gene (6 bases). This CDR3 has 13 amino acids. V was shortened by 2 bases and J by 2 bases, with 6 bases between the two germline ends. In germline, CDR1 is MNHEY, CDR2 SMNVEV (reference sequence). The CDR3 spells CASSLQGNYGYTF. CDR3 DNA: TGTGCCAGCAGTTTACAGGGGAACTATGGCTACACCTTC.

V and J are TRBV7-3 and TRBJ1-6, with no clear D. CDR3 length: 13 residues. Trimming left V 5 bases short and J 7 bases short, with 9 bases between. The V gene's germline CDR1 is SGHTA and CDR2 FQGTGA. The DNA for the CDR3 is TGTGCCAGCAGCCCTGGACTCAATTCACCCCTCCACTTT. This gives the protein CASSPGLNSPLHF.

V usage is TRBV24-1 and J usage is TRBJ2-1; D perhaps matches TRBD2 (5 bases). V was clipped by 2 bases and J by 8 bases, with 21 bases between them. CDR1 and CDR2 from the germline V gene are KGHDR and SFDVKD. The CDR3 loop spans 17 amino acids. The CDR3: CATSDSLTTLAGDEQFF. The CDR3 DNA reads TGTGCCACCAGTGATTCCCTGACGACGCTGGCGGGCGATGAGCAGTTCTTC.

The J gene is TRBJ1-2, the V gene TRBV3-1 (or the pseudogene TRBV3-2); no clear D gene. The CDR3 has 14 amino acids. The V gene lost 1 base and the J gene lost 6 bases, with 12 bases spanning the gap. Germline CDR1 reads LGHDT; CDR2 reads YNNKEL (reference sequence). CDR3 loop: CASSQAVGEHGYTF. CDR3 sequence (DNA): TGTGCCAGCAGCCAAGCGGTCGGGGAACATGGCTACACCTTC.

The rearrangement uses TRBV16 and TRBJ1-6; D remains ambiguous. This CDR3 spans 14 amino acids. CDR1 KGHSY and CDR2 FQNENV come from the germline V gene. The V and J ends lost 0 bases and 7 bases respectively, with 7 bases between them. The CDR3 spells CASSQSFQNSPLHF. CDR3 bases: TGTGCCAGCAGCCAATCGTTTCAAAATTCACCCCTCCACTTT. The entire variable domain, with the rest obtained from reference TRBV16 and TRBJ1-6, is as follows: GEEVAQTPKHLVRGEGQKAKLYCAPIKGHSYVFWYQQVLKNEFKFLISFQNENVFDETGMPKERFSAKCLPNSPCSLEIQATKLEDSAVYFCASSQSFQNSPLHFGNGTRLTVT.

This clone has a single count. The V and J genes are TRBV25-1 and TRBJ2-5; D call uncertain. CDR1 is MGHDK, CDR2 SYGVNS, per germline. The ends were cut back, 6 bases at V and 4 bases at J, with 9 bases in the middle. The CDR3 extends over 12 amino acids. The CDR3 is CASSEGGETQYF. The CDR3 DNA reads TGTGCCAGCAGCGAAGGCGGAGAGACCCAGTACTTC.

The genes are TRBV10-1 and TRBJ1-1; D unclear. The CDR3 is 13 residues long. Germline values: CDR1 WNHNN, CDR2 SYGVQD (reference sequence). The V end lost 4 bases, the J end lost 5 bases, and 11 bases lay between the germline ends. In DNA form, the CDR3 reads TGCGCCAGCAGTGCGGGAGAATGGACTGAAGCTTTCTTT. It yields the protein CASSAGEWTEAFF.

CDR3 protein: CASRRQGGQPQHF. CDR3 sequence (DNA): TGTGCCAGCAGACGACAGGGCGGTCAGCCCCAGCATTTT. The rearrangement links TRBV12-3 or TRBV12-4 to TRBJ1-5; 7 positions agree with TRBD1. CDR3 length: 13 residues. The V and J ends lost 6 bases and 6 bases, in that order; junction bases with no gene match: 5.

The CDR3 coding sequence is TGTGCCAGCAGCCAGGGCGGCACAGATACGCAGTATTTT. Protein: CASSQGGTDTQYF. The chain carries TRBV14 and TRBJ2-3; D uncertain. CDR1 SGHDN and CDR2 FVKESK come from the germline V gene. Trimming shortened V by 3 bases and J by 1 base, and 5 bases separated the two germline ends. CDR3 length: 13 amino acids.

The chain combines TRBV29-1 with TRBJ1-1, with D perhaps matching TRBD1 (6 bases). Deletions cut 0 bases from V and 7 bases from J, with 12 bases between. The CDR3 loop spans 13 amino acids. CDR1 is SQVTM, CDR2 ANQGSEA, per germline. The CDR3 sequence: CSVEDGGGREAFF. CDR3 nucleotides: TGCAGCGTTGAAGATGGCGGGGGCCGTGAAGCTTTCTTT.

J is TRBJ1-2 and V is TRBV12-5; D is possibly TRBD1 (5 bases). V gave up 1 base and J gave up 6 bases, with 15 bases separating them. The CDR3 spans 15 residues. Germline CDR1 reads LGHNT; CDR2 reads FRNRAP. CDR3 region: CASGLAKEGWDGYTF. The DNA for the CDR3 is TGTGCTAGTGGTTTGGCGAAGGAGGGGTGGGATGGCTACACCTTC.

This chain uses TRBV24-1 with TRBJ2-3; TRBD1 agrees at 12 bases. Germline V lookup: CDR1 KGHDR, CDR2 SFDVKD. The CDR3 has 15 residues. Trimming removed 5 bases from V and 7 bases from J; junction bases left unmatched: 6. The CDR3 here is CATSGGTGGAYTQYF. The CDR3 DNA is TGTGCCACCAGTGGGGGGACAGGGGGCGCGTATACGCAGTATTTT.

The chain couples TRBV5-4 to TRBJ1-4, with a weak D call TRBD1 (6 bases). CDR1 and CDR2 (germline): SGHNT, YYREEE (reference sequence). Trimming removed 0 bases from V and 7 bases from J, with 7 bases in between. The CDR3 totals 13 residues. The DNA for the CDR3 is TGTGCCAGCAGCTTGGACAGGGTTGAAAAACTGTTTTTT. Protein product: CASSLDRVEKLFF.

The chain recombines TRBV21-1 with TRBJ2-5; the D segment call TRBD2 is taken from the table without a DNA check. TRBV21-1 is a pseudogene locus. This CDR3 has 12 residues. CDR3: CASSRVLETQYF. The CDR3 DNA reads TGTGCCAGCAGCCGAGTACTAGAGACCCAGTACTTC.